These 22 T cell receptor beta chains were all obtained from the same sample, sequenced in a study of blood T cell repertoires in COVID-19. The repertoire was sequenced with immunoSEQ multiplex PCR; TCRdb's copy has only in-frame clones and lacks some. The data show some 370,000 clones, about 89% seen once. Sequencing was performed on peripheral blood. The receptors derive from a woman aged 25 to 45 with COVID-19, enrolled during active disease.

The gene calls are TRBV7-9 and TRBJ2-3; 9 nucleotides align to TRBD2. Germline V gives CDR1 SEHNR, CDR2 FQNEAQ (reference sequence). CDR3 length: 15 amino acids. J gave up 2 bases and V 5 bases, and 5 bases lay outside the gene matches. The DNA for the CDR3 is TGTGCCAGCAGCATGCTAGCGGGGATCACAGATACGCAGTATTTT. Amino acid sequence: CASSMLAGITDTQYF.

This rearrangement joins TRBV2 to TRBJ1-2, with D possibly being TRBD1 (5 bases). Germline-derived CDR1 and CDR2 are SNHLY and FYNNEI. The CDR3 contains 15 residues. V lost 1 base, J lost 1 base, and 10 bases lay in between. The CDR3 spells CASSEETEINYGYTF. Here the CDR3 DNA reads TGTGCCAGCAGTGAAGAGACAGAAATTAACTATGGCTACACCTTC.

The rearrangement uses TRBV6-4 and TRBJ1-5, with 8 bases identical to TRBD1. This CDR3 has 13 residues. Germline CDR1 and CDR2: MRHNA and SNTAGT. The trim removed 4 bases at V and 7 bases at J, leaving 3 bases unmatched. CDR3 sequence reads: CASSVDRVQPQHF. Here the CDR3 DNA reads TGTGCCAGCAGTGTGGACAGGGTGCAGCCCCAGCATTTT.

The chain links TRBV10-3 to TRBJ2-1, with TRBD2 identical over 9 bases. The V gene's germline CDR1 is ENHRY and CDR2 SYGVKD. Trimming removed 2 bases from V and 6 bases from J; junction bases left unmatched: 8. The CDR3 runs to 16 residues. The CDR3 sequence is CAISERGLARVNEQFF. In DNA, the CDR3 is TGTGCCATCAGTGAGCGGGGACTAGCTCGGGTCAATGAGCAGTTCTTC.

The genes are TRBV18 and TRBJ1-1; D possibly corresponds to TRBD1 (6 bases). Trimming shortened V by 4 bases and J by 5 bases, and 17 bases separated the two germline ends. The CDR3 has 15 amino acids. Germline values: CDR1 KGHSH, CDR2 LQKENI. The CDR3 DNA is TGTGCCAGCTCACGGTCGTTGGGGGCAGGGACTGAAGCTTTCTTT. The encoded protein is CASSRSLGAGTEAFF. Full variable domain (remainder filled in from reference TRBV18 and TRBJ1-1): NAGVMQNPRHLVRRRGQEARLRCSPMKGHSHVYWYRQLPEEGLKFMVYLQKENIIDESGMPKERFSAEFPKEGPSILRIQQVVRGDSAAYFCASSRSLGAGTEAFFGQGTRLTVV.

This clone has just a few counts. V and J are TRBV7-9 and TRBJ1-5; D is ambiguous. The V end was cut by 1 base, the J end by 4 bases, with 8 bases between. The CDR3 covers 14 residues. CDR1 and CDR2 (germline): SEHNR, FQNEAQ (reference sequence). The CDR3: CASSLGGINQPQHF. In nucleotides, the CDR3 is TGTGCCAGCAGCTTAGGCGGGATAAATCAGCCCCAGCATTTT.

A single count supports this clone. The rearrangement uses TRBV11-2 and TRBJ1-1, with 9 nucleotides matching TRBD1. V lost 6 bases and J lost 3; bases outside the gene matches: 11. Germline assignment: CDR1 SGHAT and CDR2 FQNNGV. The CDR3 contains 16 residues. CDR3 coding DNA: TGTGCCAGCAGTACCGGGACAGGGAGGGGGGACACTGAAGCTTTCTTT. It is translated as CASSTGTGRGDTEAFF.

V is TRBV12-3 or TRBV12-4 and J is TRBJ2-2; maybe TRBD2 (5 bases). The CDR3 has 11 amino acids. V lost 5 bases to trimming and J lost 7 bases, with 5 bases between them. CDR3: CASSTSGELFF. DNA of the CDR3: TGTGCCAGCAGTACTAGCGGGGAGCTGTTTTTT.

The chain recombines TRBV6-4 with TRBJ1-6, with 8 bases identical to TRBD1. The CDR3 has 14 amino acids. V shed 5 bases, J shed 8 bases, and the junction held 5 bases outside the gene matches. CDR1 is MRHNA, CDR2 SNTAGT, per germline. CDR3 coding DNA: TGTGCCAGCAGTCCCGGGACAGGATATTCACCCCTCCACTTT. Translation gives CASSPGTGYSPLHF.

The V gene is TRBV28, the J gene TRBJ2-1; 7 nucleotides line up with TRBD2. Germline loops: CDR1 MDHEN, CDR2 SYDVKM. The V gene end was trimmed by 5 bases and the J gene end by 4 bases; junction bases not matched to a gene: 8. CDR3 length equals 15 residues. The CDR3 region is CASSPTSLAYNEQFF. The CDR3 DNA reads TGTGCCAGCAGTCCGACTAGCCTGGCTTACAATGAGCAGTTCTTC.

The chain uses TRBV2 and TRBJ1-1; 10 bases are a match to TRBD1. Trimming cost V 4 bases and J 4 bases; bases outside gene matches: 3. The CDR3 length is 14 residues. Germline values: CDR1 SNHLY, CDR2 FYNNEI. The CDR3 DNA sequence: TGTGCCAGCAGTGGCGGACAGGGGGGCACTGAAGCTTTCTTT. Protein: CASSGGQGGTEAFF.

This clone was seen only a few times. This chain uses TRBV29-1 with TRBJ1-3; D call uncertain. Trimming removed 4 bases from V and 0 bases from J, with 7 bases in between. Germline V gene lookup returns CDR1 SQVTM and CDR2 ANQGSEA. The CDR3 covers 13 residues. The CDR3 here is CSVGHSSGNTIYF. In DNA form, the CDR3 reads TGCAGCGTTGGGCACAGCTCTGGAAACACCATATATTTT.

This clone was observed a few times. This chain joins TRBV5-6 and TRBJ2-1; D is possibly TRBD1 (5 bases). The CDR3 sequence is 15 residues long. CDR1 is SGHDT, CDR2 YYEEEE, per germline. The V end was cut by 4 bases, the J end by 1 base, with 12 bases between. The CDR3 nucleotides are TGTGCCAGCAGCCCAGGGTTTGGATCCTACAATGAGCAGTTCTTC. Translating gives CASSPGFGSYNEQFF. Using reference TRBV5-6 and TRBJ2-1 for the parts outside the CDR3, the full variable domain is DAGVTQSPTHLIKTRGQQVTLRCSPKSGHDTVSWYQQALGQGPQFIFQYYEEEERQRGNFPDRFSGHQFPNYSSELNVNALLLGDSALYLCASSPGFGSYNEQFFGPGTRLTVL.

The chain uses TRBV24-1 and TRBJ2-3; 8 bases map to TRBD2. The CDR3 extends over 15 amino acids. V was pared by 6 bases and J by 0 bases, with 4 bases of the junction left unmatched. Germline lookup yields CDR1 KGHDR and CDR2 SFDVKD. CDR3 loop: CATSRGGQSTDTQYF. CDR3 in DNA: TGTGCCACCAGTCGCGGGGGGCAAAGCACAGATACGCAGTATTTT.

This chain uses TRBV20-1 with TRBJ2-5; the D is unclear. V was clipped by 3 bases and J by 5 bases, with 4 bases between them. This CDR3 spans 10 amino acids. CDR1 DFQATT and CDR2 SNEGSKA come from the germline V gene (reference sequence). This chain's CDR3 is CSASMETQYF. The CDR3 DNA reads as TGCAGTGCTAGCATGGAGACCCAGTACTTC.

V is TRBV9 and J is TRBJ2-1; 8 positions match TRBD2. The CDR3 length is 16 residues. Germline CDR1 and CDR2: SGDLS and YYNGEE. V trimming: 6 bases; J trimming: 3 bases; junction bases outside the gene matches: 11. The CDR3 coding sequence is TGTGCCAGCACCCGAGGGCGGGAGGACGTCTACAATGAGCAGTTCTTC. Amino acid sequence: CASTRGREDVYNEQFF.

This rearrangement joins TRBV9 to TRBJ2-3; possible D gene TRBD2, 6 bases. The CDR3 is 14 residues long. Germline V lookup: CDR1 SGDLS, CDR2 YYNGEE. Trimming took 0 bases from V and 6 from J, leaving 11 bases between them. The chain's CDR3 is CASSVVSGGDTQYF. CDR3 sequence (DNA): TGTGCCAGCAGCGTAGTTAGCGGAGGGGATACGCAGTATTTT.

This chain connects TRBV10-2 to TRBJ1-5, with D maybe TRBD1 (5 bases). V gave up 8 bases and J gave up 3 bases, with 11 bases separating them. Germline CDR1 reads WSHSY; CDR2 reads SAAADI. The CDR3 consists of 13 residues. The CDR3 DNA is TGCGCCAGCCTTGACAGACTCAATCAGCCCCAGCATTTT. Translating it yields CASLDRLNQPQHF.

This clone was recorded once. V gene TRBV28 combines with J gene TRBJ1-1, with 8 bases identical to TRBD1. The CDR3 runs 14 residues. Per the germline V gene, CDR1 is MDHEN and CDR2 is SYDVKM. With V trimmed by 4 bases and J by 5 bases, 6 bases remained unmatched. The CDR3 loop is CASSYRTGRTEAFF. CDR3 nucleotide sequence: TGTGCCAGCAGTTATCGGACAGGGCGGACTGAAGCTTTCTTT. Combining the CDR3 with reference TRBV28 and TRBJ1-1 gives the whole variable domain DVKVTQSSRYLVKRTGEKVFLECVQDMDHENMFWYRQDPGLGLRLIYFSYDVKMKEKGDIPEGYSVSREKKERFSLILESASTNQTSMYLCASSYRTGRTEAFFGQGTRLTVV.

The DNA for the CDR3 is TGCGCCAGCAGCCCAGCCGGGACAGGGGTTCAGCCCCAGCATTTT. It encodes CASSPAGTGVQPQHF. The chain has TRBV4-1 and TRBJ1-5, with 10 nucleotides matching TRBD1. Trimming removed 4 bases from V and 6 bases from J; junction bases left unmatched: 6. Germline CDR1 is MGHRA and CDR2 is YSYEKL. The CDR3 sequence is 15 residues long.

The chain employs TRBV5-1 and TRBJ2-7; TRBD2 matches 16 bases. The CDR3 has 18 residues. J gave up 2 bases and V 4 bases, and 9 bases lay outside the gene matches. The V gene's germline CDR1 is SGHRS and CDR2 YFSETQ. DNA for the CDR3: TGCGCCAGCAGCCTGTCGGGACTAGCGGGAGGGCCCCCCTACGAGCAGTACTTC. Its protein product is CASSLSGLAGGPPYEQYF. Based on the CDR3 plus reference TRBV5-1 and TRBJ2-7, the full variable domain is KAGVTQTPRYLIKTRGQQVTLSCSPISGHRSVSWYQQTPGQGLQFLFEYFSETQRNKGNFPGRFSGRQFSNSRSEMNVSTLELGDSALYLCASSLSGLAGGPPYEQYFGPGTRLTVT.

The rearrangement links TRBV21-1 to TRBJ2-7; the table's D call, TRBD1, has no DNA check behind it. TRBV21-1 is a pseudogene locus. This CDR3 has 13 residues. The CDR3 region is CASSKWGRNEQYF. CDR3 in DNA: TGTGCCAGCAGCAAATGGGGGCGGAACGAGCAGTACTTC.